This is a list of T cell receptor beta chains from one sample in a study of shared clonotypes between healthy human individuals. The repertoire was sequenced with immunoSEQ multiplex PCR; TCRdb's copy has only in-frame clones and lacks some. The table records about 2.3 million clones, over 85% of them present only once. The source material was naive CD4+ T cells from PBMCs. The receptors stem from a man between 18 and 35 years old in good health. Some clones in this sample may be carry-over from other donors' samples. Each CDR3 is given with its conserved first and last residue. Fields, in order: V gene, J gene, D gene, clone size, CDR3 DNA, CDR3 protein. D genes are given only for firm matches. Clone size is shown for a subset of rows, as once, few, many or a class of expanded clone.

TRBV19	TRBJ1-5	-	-	TGTGCCAGTAGTACCGCCAAGGAGGGGGAAAAACAGCCCCAGCATTTT	CASSTAKEGEKQPQHF
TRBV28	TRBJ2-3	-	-	TGTGCCAGCAGTTTAAGGAGGAGGACAGATACGCAGTATTTT	CASSLRRRTDTQYF
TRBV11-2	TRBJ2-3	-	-	TGTGCCAGCAGCTTAGGTCCTAGCAGACAAGATACGCAGTATTTT	CASSLGPSRQDTQYF
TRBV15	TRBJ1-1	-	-	TGTGCCACCAGCAGAGGTTCCGGGACCCTTCCCTGGGCTTTCTTT	CATSRGSGTLPWAFF
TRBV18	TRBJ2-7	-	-	TGTGCCAGCTCACCAGCGTTGGGGAACTACGAGCAGTACTTC	CASSPALGNYEQYF
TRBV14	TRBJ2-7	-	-	TGTGCCAGCAGCGAGGGGGGTTACGAGCAGTACTTC	CASSEGGYEQYF
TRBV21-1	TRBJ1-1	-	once	TGTGCCAGCAGCACGGGACTCCAGAACACTGAAGCTTTCTTT	CASSTGLQNTEAFF
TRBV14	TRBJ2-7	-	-	TGTGCCAGCAGCCAGGGATTGACAAGCCGAAACTACGAGCGGTACTTC	CASSQGLTSRNYERYF
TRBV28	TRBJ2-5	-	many	TGTGCCAGCAGTTTTAGCGTCGGTAAAGGGGAGACCCAGTACTTC	CASSFSVGKGETQYF
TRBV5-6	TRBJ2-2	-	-	TGTGCCAGCAGCGGGGGACAATCGGGGACCGGGGAGCTGTTTTTT	CASSGGQSGTGELFF
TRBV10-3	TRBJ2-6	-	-	TGTGCCATCAGTGATATCAACTCTGGGGCCAACGTCCTGACTTTC	CAISDINSGANVLTF
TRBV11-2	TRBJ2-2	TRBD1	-	TGTGCCAGCAGCTTAGCTGTGGGACAGGGGGGCGGGAACACCGGGGAGCTGTTTTTT	CASSLAVGQGGGNTGELFF
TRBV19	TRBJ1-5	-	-	TGTGCCAGTAGGCGGGATAGCAATCAGCCCCAGCATTTT	CASRRDSNQPQHF
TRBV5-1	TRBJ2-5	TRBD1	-	TGCGCCAGCAGCCCCGGGACAGGGAACCAAGAGACCCAGTACTTC	CASSPGTGNQETQYF
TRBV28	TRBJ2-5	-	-	TGTGCCAGCGGCCGGTACCAAGAGACCCAGTACTTC	CASGRYQETQYF
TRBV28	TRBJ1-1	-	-	TGTGCCAGCAGCGTCCTCCCCCCGGGCCCCTATACTGAAGCTTTCTTT	CASSVLPPGPYTEAFF
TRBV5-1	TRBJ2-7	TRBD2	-	TGCGCCAGCAGCTCGGGACTAGCGGGAGGGGCACACGAGCAGTACTTC	CASSSGLAGGAHEQYF
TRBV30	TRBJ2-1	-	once	TGTGCCTCATCCAGTAGCTCCTACAATGAGCAGTTCTTC	CASSSSSYNEQFF
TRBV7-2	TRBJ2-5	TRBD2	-	TGTGCCAGCAGCTTAGTCTTTCCTAGCGGGAGGTTGCAGACCCAGTACTTC	CASSLVFPSGRLQTQYF
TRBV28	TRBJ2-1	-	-	TGTGCCAGCAGGCCCTGGACCCGCTCCTACAATGAGCAGTTCTTC	CASRPWTRSYNEQFF
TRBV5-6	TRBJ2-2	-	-	TGTGCCAGCAGACGTCGGGCTGGCACCGGGGAGCTGTTTTTT	CASRRRAGTGELFF
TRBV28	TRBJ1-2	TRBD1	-	TGTGCCAGCAGCATCGGGACAGGACCCTTCTATGGCTACACCTTC	CASSIGTGPFYGYTF
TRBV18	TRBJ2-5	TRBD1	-	TGTGCCAGCTCCCCTCAGGGGGACACCCAGTACTTC	CASSPQGDTQYF
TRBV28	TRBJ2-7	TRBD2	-	TGTGCCAGCAGGACAATTACTAGCGGACCGACTTACGAGCAGTACTTC	CASRTITSGPTYEQYF
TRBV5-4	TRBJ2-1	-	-	TGTGCCAGCAGCCGTTCGGCGGGACAGTTCGGCAATGAGCAGTTCTTC	CASSRSAGQFGNEQFF
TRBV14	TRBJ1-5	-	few	TGTGCCAGCAGCCAGGGGGGCCTCGGTCAGCCCCAGCATTTT	CASSQGGLGQPQHF
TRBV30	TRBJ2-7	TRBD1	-	TGTGCCTGGAGTGTTAGGACAGGGATCTACGAGCAGTACTTC	CAWSVRTGIYEQYF
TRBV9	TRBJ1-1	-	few	TGTGCCAGCAGCGTAGATTGGAGCACTGAAGCTTTCTTT	CASSVDWSTEAFF
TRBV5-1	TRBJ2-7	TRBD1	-	TGCGCCAGCAGCTCCGGGACAGGGGGCTCGTGGGAACCTATCTACGAGCAGTACTTC	CASSSGTGGSWEPIYEQYF